This is a list of T cell receptor beta chains from one sample in a study of cytomegalovirus exposure and HLA in healthy donors. The repertoire was sequenced with immunoSEQ multiplex PCR; TCRdb's copy has only in-frame clones and lacks some. This sample has under 150,000 clones, with roughly 78% found just once. Sequenced input: PBMCs. Receptors were obtained from a man aged 30 to 45 in good health and CMV-seronegative. The conserved cysteine and the conserved F or W are not part of the CDR3 here. A D gene is named only where the DNA matches it firmly.

d_call | v_call | cdr3_aa
. | TRBV28 | AAGAYNSPLH
. | TRBV27 | ASSLKQAFLNYGYT
TRBD1 | TRBV2 | ASKPGQGYNEQF
. | TRBV30 | AWSVPSGYADTQY
. | TRBV28 | ASSFMADYGYT
. | TRBV28 | ASNEASTEAF
TRBD1 | TRBV5-8 | ASSSTGTGGETQY
. | TRBV5-1 | ASSLGYAGDQETQY
. | TRBV5-5 | ASSLVPTWQGGNTIY
TRBD1 | TRBV15 | ATSRSRGQGVDEQY
. | TRBV7-3 | ASSSRGIAEAF
. | TRBV30 | ACSFGLTRGYTEAF
TRBD1 | TRBV18 | ASSPDRLSSYNEQF
. | TRBV6-5 | ASSQTEYNEQF
TRBD1 | TRBV29-1 | SVEDRGAPYEQY
TRBD2 | TRBV10-3 | AIRLAENTGELF
TRBD1 | TRBV9 | ASSPQAESRGETQY
TRBD1 | TRBV28 | ASSANRGRLPSGDTQY
. | TRBV5-4 | ASSLGAVEAF
. | TRBV18 | ASSPPVSDEQY
. | TRBV4-1 | ASSHSPVGETGELF
. | TRBV30 | AWNRGTTDTQY
. | TRBV5-1 | ASSLASLLNTEAF
. | TRBV4-1 | ASSQIGRRGTEAF
TRBD1 | TRBV6-1 | ASSDFGTGGRNTEAF
TRBD1 | TRBV7-8 | ASSFFTSGTENTEAF
. | TRBV10-3 | AISESGSSSYNEQF
. | TRBV27 | ASSHGTEYEQY
. | TRBV5-6 | ASSLSAGYEQY
TRBD2 | TRBV4-2 | ASSQGRGRGVLNEQF
TRBD1 | TRBV5-1 | ASSSYLGQGTSSGANVLT
TRBD2 | TRBV5-6 | ASSVSGPYEQY
TRBD2 | TRBV29-1 | SVNLAGGPWGNEQF